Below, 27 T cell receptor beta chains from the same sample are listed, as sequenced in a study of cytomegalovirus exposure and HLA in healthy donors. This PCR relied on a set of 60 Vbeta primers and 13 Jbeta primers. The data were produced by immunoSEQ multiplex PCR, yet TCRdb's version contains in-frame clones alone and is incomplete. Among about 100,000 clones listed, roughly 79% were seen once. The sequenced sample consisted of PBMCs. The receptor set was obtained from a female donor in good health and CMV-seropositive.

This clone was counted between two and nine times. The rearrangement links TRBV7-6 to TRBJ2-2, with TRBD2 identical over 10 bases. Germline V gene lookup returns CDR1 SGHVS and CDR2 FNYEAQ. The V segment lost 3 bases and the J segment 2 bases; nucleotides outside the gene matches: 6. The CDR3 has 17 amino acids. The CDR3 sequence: CASSFPRTSGNTGELFF. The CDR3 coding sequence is TGTGCCAGCAGCTTTCCCCGGACTAGCGGAAACACCGGGGAGCTGTTTTTT.

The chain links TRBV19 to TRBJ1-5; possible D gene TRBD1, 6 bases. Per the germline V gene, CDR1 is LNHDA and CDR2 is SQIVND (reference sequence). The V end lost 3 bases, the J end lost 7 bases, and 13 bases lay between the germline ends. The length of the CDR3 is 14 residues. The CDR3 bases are TGTGCCAGTAGTATGGGTGGGGGCACGCAGCCCCAGCATTTT. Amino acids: CASSMGGGTQPQHF.

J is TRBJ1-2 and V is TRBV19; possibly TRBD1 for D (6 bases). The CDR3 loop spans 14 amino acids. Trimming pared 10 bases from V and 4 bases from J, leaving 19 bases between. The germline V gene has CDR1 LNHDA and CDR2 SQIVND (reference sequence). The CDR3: CATPGPGAGYGYTF. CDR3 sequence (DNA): TGTGCCACACCCGGTCCAGGGGCGGGCTATGGCTACACCTTC.

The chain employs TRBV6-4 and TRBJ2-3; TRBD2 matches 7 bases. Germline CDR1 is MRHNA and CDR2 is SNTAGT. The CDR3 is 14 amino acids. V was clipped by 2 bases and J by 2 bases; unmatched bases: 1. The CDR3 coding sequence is TGTGCCAGCAGTGACGGGAGGGCCACAGATACGCAGTATTTT. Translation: CASSDGRATDTQYF.

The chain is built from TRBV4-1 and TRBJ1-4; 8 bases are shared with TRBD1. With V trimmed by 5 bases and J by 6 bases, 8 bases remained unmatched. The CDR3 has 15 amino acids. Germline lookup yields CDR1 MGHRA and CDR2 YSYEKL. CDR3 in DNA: TGCGCCAGCAGCTTGACAGGGGAAACGGATGAAAAACTGTTTTTT. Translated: CASSLTGETDEKLFF.

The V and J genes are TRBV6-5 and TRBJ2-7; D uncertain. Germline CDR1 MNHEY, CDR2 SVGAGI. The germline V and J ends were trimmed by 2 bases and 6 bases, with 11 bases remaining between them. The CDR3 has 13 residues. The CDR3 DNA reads TGTGCCAGCAGTTACCCTCCCCCTCGCGAGCAGTACTTC. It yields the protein CASSYPPPREQYF.

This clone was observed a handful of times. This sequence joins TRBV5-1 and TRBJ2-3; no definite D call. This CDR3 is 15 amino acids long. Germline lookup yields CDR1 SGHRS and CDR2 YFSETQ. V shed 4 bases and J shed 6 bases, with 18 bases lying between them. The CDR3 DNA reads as TGCGCCAGCAGCCCCTTCGGAGACCACGGGGATACGCAGTATTTT. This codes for CASSPFGDHGDTQYF.

CDR3 sequence: CASSQEGSGSGINEQFF. CDR3 in DNA: TGTGCCAGCAGCCAAGAGGGGAGCGGGTCGGGAATCAATGAGCAGTTCTTC. The chain combines TRBV4-2 with TRBJ2-1; maybe TRBD2 (6 bases). The CDR3 contains 17 residues. Trimming took 0 bases from V and 6 from J, leaving 18 bases between them. Germline V lookup: CDR1 LGHNA, CDR2 YNFKEQ.

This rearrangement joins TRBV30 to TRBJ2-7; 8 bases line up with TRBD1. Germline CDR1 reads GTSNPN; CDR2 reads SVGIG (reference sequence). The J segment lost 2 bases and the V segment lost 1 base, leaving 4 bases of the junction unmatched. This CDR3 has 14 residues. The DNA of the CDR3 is TGTGCCTGGAGTGCGGGACAGGTACCCTACGAGCAGTACTTC. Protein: CAWSAGQVPYEQYF.

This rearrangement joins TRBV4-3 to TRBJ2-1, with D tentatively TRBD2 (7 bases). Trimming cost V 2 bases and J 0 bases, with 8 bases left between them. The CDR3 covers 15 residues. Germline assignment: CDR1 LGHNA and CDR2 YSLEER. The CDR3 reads CASSQRGGSYNEQFF. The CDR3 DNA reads TGCGCCAGCAGCCAAAGGGGGGGCTCCTACAATGAGCAGTTCTTC.

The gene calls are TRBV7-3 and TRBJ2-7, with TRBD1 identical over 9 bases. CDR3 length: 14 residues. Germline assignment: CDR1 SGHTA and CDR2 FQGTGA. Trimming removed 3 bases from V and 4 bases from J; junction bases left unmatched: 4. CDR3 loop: CASSFTGGEYEQYF. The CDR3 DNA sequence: TGTGCCAGCAGCTTTACAGGGGGCGAGTACGAGCAGTACTTC.

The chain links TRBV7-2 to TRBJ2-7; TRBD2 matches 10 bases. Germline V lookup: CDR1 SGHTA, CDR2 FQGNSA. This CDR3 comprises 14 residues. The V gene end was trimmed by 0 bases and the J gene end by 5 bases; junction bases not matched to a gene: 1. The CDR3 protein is CASSLALAGNEQYF. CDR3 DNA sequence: TGTGCCAGCAGCTTAGCACTAGCGGGAAACGAGCAGTACTTC.

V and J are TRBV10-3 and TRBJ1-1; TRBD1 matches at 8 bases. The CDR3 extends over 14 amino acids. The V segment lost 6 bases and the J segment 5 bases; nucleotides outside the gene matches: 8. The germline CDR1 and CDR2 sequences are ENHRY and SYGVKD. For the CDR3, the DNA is TGTGCCATCAGACAGGGGGGCCGGGAGACTGAAGCTTTCTTT. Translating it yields CAIRQGGRETEAFF.

The CDR3 region is CASGGHPNTEAFF. CDR3 DNA: TGTGCCAGCGGGGGACACCCGAACACTGAAGCTTTCTTT. The chain joins TRBV6-5 to TRBJ1-1, with TRBD1 as a possible D gene (6 bases). Trimming stripped 8 bases from V and 1 base from J, with 11 bases between. The CDR3 contains 13 residues. Per germline, CDR1 MNHEY and CDR2 SVGAGI.

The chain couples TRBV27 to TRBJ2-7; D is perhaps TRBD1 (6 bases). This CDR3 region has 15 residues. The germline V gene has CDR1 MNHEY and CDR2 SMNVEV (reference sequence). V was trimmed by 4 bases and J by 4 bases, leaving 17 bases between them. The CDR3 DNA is TGTGCCAGCAGTTCCTCCCCCGGGACATCATACGAGCAGTACTTC. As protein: CASSSSPGTSYEQYF.

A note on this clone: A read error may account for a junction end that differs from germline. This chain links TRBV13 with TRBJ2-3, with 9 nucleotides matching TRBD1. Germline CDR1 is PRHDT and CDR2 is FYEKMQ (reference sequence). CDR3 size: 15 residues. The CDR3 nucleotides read TGTACCAGCAGCCCGGACAGGGGCGTCACAGATACGCAGTATTTT. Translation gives CTSSPDRGVTDTQYF.

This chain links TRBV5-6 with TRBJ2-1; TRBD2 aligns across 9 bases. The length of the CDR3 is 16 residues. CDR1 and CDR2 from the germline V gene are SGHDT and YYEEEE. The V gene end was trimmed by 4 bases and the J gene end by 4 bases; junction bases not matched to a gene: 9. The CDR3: CASSRAGAGGYNEQFF. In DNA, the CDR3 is TGTGCCAGCAGCCGTGCGGGTGCGGGGGGGTACAATGAGCAGTTCTTC.

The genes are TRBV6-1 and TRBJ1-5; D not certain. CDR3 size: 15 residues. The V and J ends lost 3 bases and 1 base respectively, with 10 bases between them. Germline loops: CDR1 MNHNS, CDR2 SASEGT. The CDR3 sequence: CASSDQDGSNQPQHF. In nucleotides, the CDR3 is TGTGCCAGCAGTGACCAGGATGGGAGCAATCAGCCCCAGCATTTT.

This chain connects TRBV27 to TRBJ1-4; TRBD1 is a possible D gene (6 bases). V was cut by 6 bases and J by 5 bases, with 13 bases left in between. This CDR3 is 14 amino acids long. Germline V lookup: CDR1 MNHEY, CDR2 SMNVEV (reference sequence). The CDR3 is CASRIQGRNEKLFF. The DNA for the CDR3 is TGTGCCAGCAGAATTCAGGGGAGAAATGAAAAACTGTTTTTT. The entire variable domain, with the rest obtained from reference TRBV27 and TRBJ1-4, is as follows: EAQVTQNPRYLITVTGKKLTVTCSQNMNHEYMSWYRQDPGLGLRQIYYSMNVEVTDKGDVPEGYKVSRKEKRNFPLILESPSPNQTSLYFCASRIQGRNEKLFFGSGTQLSVL.

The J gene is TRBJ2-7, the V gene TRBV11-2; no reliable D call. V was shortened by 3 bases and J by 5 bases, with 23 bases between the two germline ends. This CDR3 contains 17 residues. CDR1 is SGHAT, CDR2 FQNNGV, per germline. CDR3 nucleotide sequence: TGTGCCAGCAGCTTGGAAATTCGGCCAGGTCGCTTGGACGAGCAGTACTTC. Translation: CASSLEIRPGRLDEQYF.

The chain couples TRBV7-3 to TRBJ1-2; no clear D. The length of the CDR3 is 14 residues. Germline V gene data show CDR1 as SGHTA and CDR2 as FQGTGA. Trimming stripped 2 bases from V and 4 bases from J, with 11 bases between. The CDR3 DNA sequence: TGTGCCAGCAGCTTACTTCGGAGGAGCTATGGCTACACCTTC. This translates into CASSLLRRSYGYTF.

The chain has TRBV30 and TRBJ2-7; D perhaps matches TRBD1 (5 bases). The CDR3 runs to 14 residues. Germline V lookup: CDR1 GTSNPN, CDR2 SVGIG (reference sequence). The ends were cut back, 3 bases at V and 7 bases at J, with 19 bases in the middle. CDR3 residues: CAWSRAGGRTEQYF. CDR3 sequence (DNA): TGTGCCTGGAGCAGGGCAGGCGGCCGAACTGAGCAGTACTTC.

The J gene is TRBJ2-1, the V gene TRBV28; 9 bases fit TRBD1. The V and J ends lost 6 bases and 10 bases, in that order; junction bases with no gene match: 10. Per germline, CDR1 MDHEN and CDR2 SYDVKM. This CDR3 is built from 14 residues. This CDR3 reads CASSPTGGREEQFF. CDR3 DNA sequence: TGTGCCAGCAGCCCGACAGGGGGACGGGAGGAGCAGTTCTTC.

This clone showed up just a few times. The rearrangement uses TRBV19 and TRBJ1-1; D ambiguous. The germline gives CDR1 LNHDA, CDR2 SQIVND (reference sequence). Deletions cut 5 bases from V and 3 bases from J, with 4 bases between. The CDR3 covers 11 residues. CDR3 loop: CASSEYTEAFF. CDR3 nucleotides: TGTGCCAGTAGTGAGTACACTGAAGCTTTCTTT.

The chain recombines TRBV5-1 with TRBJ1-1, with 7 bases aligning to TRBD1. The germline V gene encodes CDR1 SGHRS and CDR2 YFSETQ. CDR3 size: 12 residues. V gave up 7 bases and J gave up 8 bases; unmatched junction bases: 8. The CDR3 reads CASSWVGQEAFF. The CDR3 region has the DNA TGCGCCAGCTCCTGGGTGGGACAGGAAGCTTTCTTT.

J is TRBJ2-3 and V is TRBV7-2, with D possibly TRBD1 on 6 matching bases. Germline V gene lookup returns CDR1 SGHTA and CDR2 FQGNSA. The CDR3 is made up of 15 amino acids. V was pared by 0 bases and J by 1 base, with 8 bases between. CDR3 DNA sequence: TGTGCCAGCAGCTTAGCTGCAGGGGGCACAGATACGCAGTATTTT. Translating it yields CASSLAAGGTDTQYF.

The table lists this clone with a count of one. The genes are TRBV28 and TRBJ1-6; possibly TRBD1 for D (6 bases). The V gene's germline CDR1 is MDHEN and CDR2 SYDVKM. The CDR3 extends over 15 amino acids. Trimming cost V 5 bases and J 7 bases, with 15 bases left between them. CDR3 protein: CASSPYGGKNSPLHF. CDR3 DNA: TGTGCCAGCAGTCCATATGGGGGCAAAAATTCACCCCTCCACTTT.